Sequencing of this T cell receptor beta chain was carried out in a study of T cell repertoires in cytomegalovirus infection (dated by TCRdb to between 2017 and 2020). Broadly, across the study: Recently identified HLA-C-restricted CMV epitopes, whose presentation resists viral immunomodulation, were targeted by peptide stimulations together with well-studied HLA-B-restricted epitopes. Because public TCR beta signatures pointed to carriage of CMV infection together with the matching HLA type, the HLA type of each donor mattered for the analysis.

This clonotype was picked up many times. Its antigen specificity is not known. No per-base quality is available; no much larger clone lies one base away. V drops 5 bases and J drops 4 bases, leaving 11 bases in between. Taken from cysteine to phenylalanine, the CDR3 has 13 residues. Just CDR3 DNA is preserved here, 39 bases in frame from base 1. TCRdb records Illumina HiSeq 1500 as the sequencer. TCRdb reran the public reads through fastp at Q25 and MiXCR, keeping productive beta chains. For every CDR3 protein sequence, its rows merge into one entry that carries the most common genes and DNA. Present in this sample are 600,000 to 700,000 distinct CDR3 sequences, 33% of which were seen just once. Roughly 18% of the sample rests with the top ten. What the authors observed across the whole study: The ex vivo response was dominated by HLA-C-restricted CMV-specific TCR beta clonotypes, which also provided the single most frequent clonotype in two of eight donors. In both this cohort and an independent roughly 350-donor cohort, the cumulative frequency of public TCR beta family members distinguished carriers of CMV infection plus the relevant HLA type.

The sample's treatment or condition label, in plain terms: in vitro stimulation with specific CMV peptide epitopes to enrich CMV-specific T cells. The sequence was collected from a human donor in good health (CMV status not recorded). Some clones in this sample may be carry-over from other donors' samples. The V gene is TRBV12-3 or TRBV12-4 and the J gene is TRBJ1-2; matching of 6 bases hints at TRBD1 as the D gene. Specimen: cultured PBMCs, collected from culture after CMV antigen stimulation. The CDR3 region reads CASSADRIYGYTF. The nucleotide sequence is TGTGCCAGCAGTGCCGACAGGATCTATGGCTACACCTTC.